The rows below give T cell receptor beta chains drawn from one sample of a study of cytomegalovirus exposure and HLA in healthy donors. Clones were sequenced by immunoSEQ multiplex PCR, and TCRdb holds only the in-frame ones, with some missing. The table records about 160,000 clones, roughly 80% of them present only once. Sequencing input: PBMCs. The receptors were sampled from a man aged 35 to 55 in good health and CMV-seronegative. Both conserved end residues are part of each CDR3. The D gene is left open where the match is weak. Some rows mark clone size as missing; the rest say once, few, many or name a class of expanded clone.

V: TRBV9; D: .; size: few; J: TRBJ2-3; length: 13; DNA: TGTGCCAGCAGCGTAGGCGGGGCAGATACGCAGTATTTT; CDR3: CASSVGGADTQYF
V: TRBV4-1; D: .; size: .; J: TRBJ1-5; length: 15; DNA: TGCGCCAGCAGCGAAGCGGGTTTCGGCAATCAGCCCCAGCATTTT; CDR3: CASSEAGFGNQPQHF
V: TRBV5-8; D: TRBD2; size: .; J: TRBJ2-3; length: 16; DNA: TGTGCCAGCAGCTTATGGGGGACTACCGGCACAGATACGCAGTATTTT; CDR3: CASSLWGTTGTDTQYF
V: TRBV20-1; D: .; size: .; J: TRBJ2-3; length: 11; DNA: TGCAGTGCGAGGGTTAGTGATACGCAGTATTTT; CDR3: CSARVSDTQYF
V: TRBV9; D: TRBD1; size: .; J: TRBJ2-1; length: 16; DNA: TGTGCCAGCAGCACCGGACAGGACAGCTCCTACAATGAGCAGTTCTTC; CDR3: CASSTGQDSSYNEQFF
V: TRBV5-6; D: TRBD1; size: once; J: TRBJ2-5; length: 14; DNA: TGTGCCAGCAGCTTACAGGGGGGACAAGAGACCCAGTACTTC; CDR3: CASSLQGGQETQYF
V: TRBV7-7; D: TRBD1; size: once; J: TRBJ2-7; length: 14; DNA: TGTGCTAGCAGCCCTCGCGGTACAGGGGGCGAGCAGTACTTC; CDR3: CASSPRGTGGEQYF
V: TRBV5-1; D: .; size: .; J: TRBJ2-3; length: 15; DNA: TGCGCCAGCAGCTTGCGAGGAGTTGCCACAGATACGCAGTATTTT; CDR3: CASSLRGVATDTQYF
V: TRBV4-1; D: .; size: .; J: TRBJ2-7; length: 15; DNA: TGCGCCAGCAGCCGGGCGGGGGAGGGGGACTACGAGCAGTACTTC; CDR3: CASSRAGEGDYEQYF
V: TRBV7-3; D: .; size: .; J: TRBJ2-2; length: 13; DNA: TGTGCCAGCAGCTTCGGGAACGCCGGGGAGCTGTTTTTT; CDR3: CASSFGNAGELFF